This entry lists 19 T cell receptor beta chains sequenced from one sample in a study of OX40 agonist ivuxolimab in advanced cancers. This table comes from immunoSEQ multiplex PCR, and its TCRdb copy is limited to in-frame clones, with some not included. This table holds about 100,000 clones, just over 90% found once. The sample here was CD4+ or CD8+ T cells sorted from blood, taken in a trial of the OX40 agonist ivuxolimab. The receptor source for this set is an adult with an advanced solid tumor such as melanoma, head and neck, liver or kidney cancer.

This clone was counted between two and nine times. The gene calls are TRBV6-6 and TRBJ2-7, with 12 bases aligning to TRBD1. The CDR3 consists of 15 residues. V shed 8 bases and J 6 bases; nucleotides not matched to a gene: 11. The germline V gene encodes CDR1 MNHNY and CDR2 SVGAGI (reference sequence). CDR3 region: CASGRRGQGAGEQYF. The CDR3 DNA reads as TGTGCCAGCGGTAGGAGGGGACAGGGGGCAGGCGAGCAGTACTTC.

V and J are TRBV7-9 and TRBJ2-2; 10 bases fit TRBD2. Germline V gives CDR1 SEHNR, CDR2 FQNEAQ (reference sequence). The length of the CDR3 is 15 residues. Losses at the gene ends were 5 bases for V and 6 bases for J; bases not matched to a gene: 6. The CDR3 bases are TGTGCCAGCAGCCGAGCGGGAGGGAAACCCGGGGAGCTGTTTTTT. It yields the protein CASSRAGGKPGELFF.

About this clone itself: A read error may account for a junction end that differs from germline. The chain links TRBV27 to TRBJ1-1; 9 nucleotides match TRBD1. Germline values: CDR1 MNHEY, CDR2 SMNVEV (reference sequence). The length of the CDR3 is 16 residues. In DNA, the CDR3 is TGTGCCAGCAGTTCGGGACAGGGTCTGCTGAACGCTGAAGCTTTCTTT. Translated, it gives CASSSGQGLLNAEAFF.

The chain has TRBV2 and TRBJ1-3; D might be TRBD1 (5 bases). Per germline, CDR1 SNHLY and CDR2 FYNNEI. This CDR3 contains 14 residues. The V end was cut by 3 bases, the J end by 4 bases, with 10 bases between. This chain's CDR3 is CASSDSGSGNTIYF. In nucleotides, the CDR3 is TGTGCCAGCAGTGATTCAGGGTCCGGAAACACCATATATTTT.

The chain recombines TRBV29-1 with TRBJ2-1; 15 bases match TRBD2. CDR1 is SQVTM and CDR2 is ANQGSEA in the germline V gene. CDR3 length equals 16 residues. The trim removed 4 bases at V and 5 bases at J, leaving 6 bases unmatched. The CDR3 sequence: CSVGTSGRARNNEQFF. For the CDR3, the DNA is TGCAGCGTTGGGACTAGCGGGAGGGCCAGGAACAATGAGCAGTTCTTC.

This chain uses TRBV19 with TRBJ2-2; TRBD2 matches 16 bases. V trimming: 5 bases; J trimming: 4 bases; junction bases outside the gene matches: 7. The germline V gene has CDR1 LNHDA and CDR2 SQIVND (reference sequence). CDR3 size: 18 residues. The CDR3 DNA reads TGTGCCAGTAGTGCGGGACTAGCGGGAGGGTATCGCACCGGGGAGCTGTTTTTT. It encodes CASSAGLAGGYRTGELFF.

The gene calls are TRBV28 and TRBJ2-7; D is perhaps TRBD2 (5 bases). Trimming left V 6 bases short and J 6 bases short, with 21 bases between. The CDR3 spans 15 residues. Germline V lookup: CDR1 MDHEN, CDR2 SYDVKM. This CDR3 reads CASSRPPTGSGEQYF. The CDR3 DNA follows: TGTGCCAGCAGCCGCCCCCCCACTGGGAGTGGCGAGCAGTACTTC.

The chain is built from TRBV28 and TRBJ1-3; 11 bases fit TRBD1. The CDR3 runs 15 residues. Germline trimming cut 2 bases from V and 7 bases from J; bases unmatched to any gene: 4. In germline, CDR1 is MDHEN, CDR2 SYDVKM. As DNA, the CDR3 is TGTGCCAGCAGTTTAGGGACAGGGGGTTGGAACACCATATATTTT. This codes for CASSLGTGGWNTIYF. Combining the CDR3 with reference TRBV28 and TRBJ1-3 gives the whole variable domain DVKVTQSSRYLVKRTGEKVFLECVQDMDHENMFWYRQDPGLGLRLIYFSYDVKMKEKGDIPEGYSVSREKKERFSLILESASTNQTSMYLCASSLGTGGWNTIYFGEGSWLTVV.

This clone was seen a handful of times. The J gene is TRBJ1-1, the V gene TRBV7-2; 7 bases map to TRBD1. The CDR3 loop spans 14 amino acids. V trimming: 5 bases; J trimming: 4 bases; junction bases outside the gene matches: 7. CDR1 is SGHTA, CDR2 FQGNSA, per germline. CDR3 sequence (DNA): TGTGCCAGCAGCCCACAGGGGTTTTTCACTGAAGCTTTCTTT. This sequence encodes CASSPQGFFTEAFF.

The CDR3 DNA sequence: TGTGCCAGCAGCAAAGGGAAGCCCCCCTACGAGCAGTACTTC. Amino acid sequence: CASSKGKPPYEQYF. The chain links TRBV21-1 to TRBJ2-7. TRBV21-1 represents a pseudogene. This CDR3 comprises 14 residues.

The J gene is TRBJ2-7, the V gene TRBV10-3; weak D call: TRBD2 (6 bases). Germline assignment: CDR1 ENHRY and CDR2 SYGVKD. Trimming took 4 bases from V and 5 from J, leaving 15 bases between them. This CDR3 has 14 residues. The CDR3 here is CAISGAGGSHEQYF. The CDR3 DNA is TGTGCCATCAGTGGTGCCGGGGGTTCCCACGAGCAGTACTTC.

V usage is TRBV5-1 and J usage is TRBJ2-5, with 10 positions matching TRBD2. Gene TRBJ2-7 matches the end of the DNA better, so the J call may be wrong. There are 15 residues in the CDR3. The V gene's germline CDR1 is SGHRS and CDR2 YFSETQ. The CDR3 nucleotides read TGCGCCAGCATGCTGATAGCGGGAGGAGCCTACGAGCAGTACTTC. It is translated as CASMLIAGGAYEQYF.

The gene calls are TRBV30 and TRBJ1-5; 7 nucleotides line up with TRBD1. Germline assignment: CDR1 GTSNPN and CDR2 SVGIG (reference sequence). The J segment lost 0 bases and the V segment lost 0 bases, leaving 8 bases of the junction unmatched. The CDR3 loop spans 17 amino acids. CDR3 residues: CAWSVPGQKYSNQPQHF. CDR3 nucleotide sequence: TGTGCCTGGAGTGTACCGGGACAGAAATATAGCAATCAGCCCCAGCATTTT. The entire variable domain, with the rest obtained from reference TRBV30 and TRBJ1-5, is as follows: SQTIHQWPATLVQPVGSPLSLECTVEGTSNPNLYWYRQAAGRGLQLLFYSVGIGQISSEVPQNLSASRPQDRQFILSSKKLLLSDSGFYLCAWSVPGQKYSNQPQHFGDGTRLSIL.

The chain employs TRBV9 and TRBJ1-3, with D unclear. Germline values: CDR1 SGDLS, CDR2 YYNGEE. Trimming cost V 0 bases and J 2 bases, with 12 bases left between them. CDR3 length: 16 residues. CDR3 residues: CASSVGSARAGNTIYF. The CDR3 DNA reads as TGTGCCAGCAGCGTAGGAAGCGCTAGAGCTGGAAACACCATATATTTT.

The table lists this clone with a count of one. The gene calls are TRBV11-2 and TRBJ2-7; the match to TRBD2 covers 8 bases. Germline lookup yields CDR1 SGHAT and CDR2 FQNNGV. V lost 4 bases and J lost 3; bases outside the gene matches: 8. The CDR3 loop spans 15 amino acids. As DNA, the CDR3 is TGTGCCAGCAGCTATACTAGCGGCCCTCTCTACGAGCAGTACTTC. Translation gives CASSYTSGPLYEQYF.

V usage is TRBV4-3 and J usage is TRBJ2-1; the D gene is possibly TRBD2 (6 bases). This CDR3 contains 14 residues. CDR1 and CDR2 (germline): LGHNA, YSLEER. V shed 0 bases and J shed 9 bases, with 12 bases lying between them. The CDR3 DNA reads as TGCGCCAGCAGCCAAGAAAGCGGGCGCTTTGAGCAGTTCTTC. This gives the protein CASSQESGRFEQFF.

This chain joins TRBV5-4 and TRBJ2-3; 14 bases fit TRBD2. The V gene's germline CDR1 is SGHNT and CDR2 YYREEE (reference sequence). The V and J ends lost 4 bases and 6 bases, in that order; junction bases with no gene match: 7. The CDR3 runs 16 residues. CDR3 protein: CASSLTSGRAGDTQYF. The DNA for the CDR3 is TGTGCCAGCAGCCTGACTAGCGGGAGGGCCGGGGATACGCAGTATTTT.

V usage is TRBV9 and J usage is TRBJ2-1, with 7 bases identical to TRBD2. Per germline, CDR1 SGDLS and CDR2 YYNGEE. Trimming removed 3 bases from V and 4 bases from J; junction bases left unmatched: 10. The CDR3 extends over 16 amino acids. The chain's CDR3 is CASSGFGLAAYNEQFF. The CDR3 DNA reads TGTGCCAGCAGCGGATTTGGTCTAGCGGCTTACAATGAGCAGTTCTTC.

The J gene is TRBJ1-4, the V gene TRBV7-9; no definite D call. The germline gives CDR1 SEHNR, CDR2 FQNEAQ (reference sequence). Trimming stripped 3 bases from V and 0 bases from J, with 5 bases between. This CDR3 is 14 amino acids long. CDR3 region: CASSFTATNEKLFF. The CDR3 DNA reads as TGTGCCAGCAGCTTCACTGCAACTAATGAAAAACTGTTTTTT.